This T cell receptor (beta chain) was recovered during a study of blood T cells in healthy people across ages (dated by TCRdb to between 2014 and 2017). Describing the broader study: In model experiments, template switching captured about one uniquely barcoded TCR beta cDNA molecule for every two T cells. Donors were grouped into four age groups: young (average approximately 16 years), middle-aged (39), aged (around 60) and long-lived (around 82). To track age-related changes in TCR beta repertoire diversity, the study relied on deep sequencing normalized with unique cDNA molecular identifiers. For two donors (one aged 18 to 29 and one aged 80 or older), the study analyzed two additional independent replicas of 1 million unique cDNA reads from the same blood draw.

The germline V gene (reference sequence) supplies CDR1 LGHDT and CDR2 YNNKEL. The CDR3 goes from the cysteine to the phenylalanine over 13 residues. The only DNA kept is the CDR3, 39 bases in frame from the first base. V was cut back by 4 bases and J by 4 bases, leaving a gap of 11 bases between them. Receptor libraries were prepared by 5' RACE. TCRdb lists the instrument as Illumina HiSeq 2500. A second PCR of about 6 to 11 cycles was performed with a sample-barcoded 5' primer and a J-beta primer mix. A template-switch 5' adaptor carrying 12 random nucleotides introduced a unique molecular identifier onto each TCR beta cDNA molecule. Each sample yielded at least 3 million CDR3-containing paired-end reads. All of the RNA was converted into first-strand cDNA using the Mint cDNA synthesis kit, with a TRBC-specific oligonucleotide serving as the primer. Following uracil-DNA glycosylase treatment, all cDNA underwent a first 18-cycle PCR with the universal primers M1SS and BC2_uni_R. Under the source paper's analysis protocol: Each sample was normalized by randomly selecting 1 million high-quality reads, each carrying a distinct molecular identifier. Instead of being binned into consensus sequences, reads with shared molecular identifiers were discarded. MiTCR, set to a Q25 quality threshold and the strictest error-elimination algorithm, was used for CDR3 identification, clonotype clustering and error correction. A nonparametric unseen species model using Euler transformation provided a lower-bound estimate of total TCR beta diversity. TCRdb reanalyzed the raw reads on its own, using fastp at Q25 for trimming and MiXCR for clone calling, and kept in-frame beta chains. A single entry per CDR3 protein holds the most common genes and DNA from its merged rows. The V and J calls and clone size come from TCRdb's table, not from the authors' own analysis. Recorded for this sample are almost 550,000 distinct CDR3 sequences; less than 25% of them occurred a single time. The ten largest clones represent 8.5% to 9.5% of the sample.

Systemically healthy Caucasian individuals from Russia, over 30 in total and aged about 6 to 100 years, were included as donors. Approximately 10 milliliters of peripheral blood were collected from each donor into EDTA-treated Vacutainer tubes. Ficoll-Paque density-gradient centrifugation was used to isolate PBMCs, with at least 6.5 million per sample. Total RNA was extracted from PBMCs with Trizol reagent, with at least 6 micrograms obtained per sample. For every donor, flow cytometry on a PBMC aliquot measured the percentage of naive CD45RAhigh/CD27high T cells. Remarks on this clonotype: No antigen is known for it. Base qualities are missing; no much larger clone stands one base away.

The paper as a whole reports these results and caveats: There was a strong correlation between observed TCR beta diversity and the percentage of naive T cells measured by flow cytometry. Bulk unsorted PBMC profiling prevented conclusive comparison of naive and antigen-experienced compartments. Because the CMV infection status of the donors was unknown, age-related changes in expanded clonotypes may potentially have been confounded. Total diversity estimates from one million sequenced T cells were considered lower bounds and underestimates. Compared with the aged group, the long-lived group had more naive CD4+ T cells, fewer expanded clones and increased TCR diversity, suggesting age selection. Observed TCR beta diversity per million T cells fell roughly linearly with age, and a significant reduction was already apparent by age around 40.

The same data also contributed to another study, on T cells of mothers and their children. As the second publication notes: The donors were nine systemically healthy Caucasian individuals, made up of three mothers and their six children. cDNA synthesis used all of the extracted RNA, with roughly 1.5 ug of RNA in each 15 ul reaction. In the second PCR, the M1S primer introduced both the sample barcodes and 2-4 random nucleotides. Each mother yielded over 9.5 million TCR beta CDR3 reads and each child 2.5 million to 3 million reads. TCR recombination output is similarly shaped by thymic selection in related and unrelated pairs, with a minor effect exerted by inherited differences. Normalized repertoire overlap was always slightly but never significantly higher in related than unrelated mother-child pairs. With a sensitivity of approximately 100 clones per million clonotypes, no persistent microchimeric T cell clones were detected. In the study, deep NGS was used to compare the TCR beta repertoires of mothers and children, and features distinguishing related mother-child pairs from unrelated individuals were sought. Mothers averaged 40 +/- 4 years of age and children averaged approximately 12 +/- 4 years. After adapter ligation with NEBNext reagents, the libraries were sequenced on Illumina HiSeq 2000 with 100+100 nt paired-end reads. To avoid cross-contamination, the mother libraries and the child libraries were prepared a month apart and sequenced in separate runs. Between about 500,000 and 2,100,000 distinct TCR beta clonotypes were identified per donor. Naive TCR beta clonotypes were estimated from low-frequency clonotypes matched to each donor's FACS-determined naive share, without sorting.

The sequence joins TRBV3-1 to TRBJ2-7; the D gene is possibly TRBD1, with 6 bases matching. The sample was blood. This receptor was taken from a boy younger than 18 in good health. The sequenced DNA is TGTGCCAGCAGCCGCAAACAGGGATACGAGCAGTACTTC. This codes for CASSRKQGYEQYF.